Presented here are 17 T cell receptor beta chains from one specimen sequenced in a study of spatial heterogeneity in lung cancer. Study observations and caveats: Mutation tallies in tumors tracked expanded intratumoral alpha and beta TCR counts.

These receptors lack a known antigen. Time point indicated: sample taken at primary tumor resection. TCRdb used MiXCR to reprocess the 5' RACE reads, holding one entry per CDR3 protein. The table lists about 100,000 distinct CDR3 sequences, nearly 4.5% of them singletons, with approximately 21% in the top ten. This material consisted of lung tumor tissue, taken at surgery. The receptors stem from a male donor with early-stage non-small cell lung cancer.

This clonotype is judged medium-sized. This chain joins TRBV20-1 and TRBJ2-7; D is uncertain. This CDR3 has 13 residues. Germline loops: CDR1 DFQATT, CDR2 SNEGSKA (reference sequence). V shed 3 bases and J shed 2 bases, with 11 bases lying between them. The CDR3 DNA is TGCAGTGCTAGCTTGGGCAGGACCTACGAGCAGTACTTC. Its translation: CSASLGRTYEQYF.

Only one count was recorded for this clonotype. A much larger clone sits a single nucleotide away, making a read error possible. The chain recombines TRBV20-1 with TRBJ2-2; TRBD2 matches at 10 bases. V shed 2 bases and J 0 bases; nucleotides not matched to a gene: 9. The CDR3 has 18 amino acids. From germline, CDR1 is DFQATT and CDR2 SNEGSKA (reference sequence). The CDR3 DNA reads as TGCAGTGCTAGAATCCTAGCGGGAGTACCCACGAACACCGGGGAGCTGTTTTTT. Protein product: CSARILAGVPTNTGELFF.

In this sample, this clonotype turned up many times. The chain recombines TRBV6-1 with TRBJ1-2, with D unclear. The CDR3 loop spans 12 amino acids. V was clipped by 4 bases and J by 4 bases, with 7 bases between them. Germline V CDR1 and CDR2: MNHNS, SASEGT. The CDR3 spells CASSGSFYGYTF. DNA for the CDR3: TGTGCCAGCAGTGGAAGTTTCTATGGCTACACCTTC.

This clonotype has a count of ten or more. The chain uses TRBV12-3 or TRBV12-4 and TRBJ2-1; D not certain. The CDR3 is 13 residues long. V shed 7 bases and J shed 6 bases, with 13 bases lying between them. Written as DNA, the CDR3 is TGTGCCAGCACTCCCCCTAACCGCAATGAGCAGTTCTTC. Encoded protein: CASTPPNRNEQFF.

This clonotype was observed at least ten times. The V and J genes are TRBV28 and TRBJ2-5, with 7 bases identical to TRBD1. Germline V gene data show CDR1 as MDHEN and CDR2 as SYDVKM. V gave up 5 bases and J gave up 7 bases; unmatched junction bases: 13. This CDR3 comprises 15 residues. The CDR3 loop is CASSRAGQASGTQYF. The CDR3 nucleotides are TGTGCCAGCAGTAGAGCAGGACAGGCCTCTGGGACCCAGTACTTC. Full variable domain (outside the CDR3, taken from reference TRBV28 and TRBJ2-5): DVKVTQSSRYLVKRTGEKVFLECVQDMDHENMFWYRQDPGLGLRLIYFSYDVKMKEKGDIPEGYSVSREKKERFSLILESASTNQTSMYLCASSRAGQASGTQYFGPGTRLLVL.

This clonotype was picked up many times. The genes are TRBV4-1 and TRBJ2-7; maybe TRBD2 (6 bases). This CDR3 spans 17 amino acids. Germline CDR1 is MGHRA and CDR2 is YSYEKL. V lost 4 bases to trimming and J lost 5 bases, with 24 bases between them. CDR3 in DNA: TGCGCCAGCAGCCCCAAGTTCATACGGGAGAAGTCCCACGAGCAGTACTTC. Translation: CASSPKFIREKSHEQYF.

This clonotype was detected only a few times. The gene calls are TRBV10-1 and TRBJ2-3; D gene uncertain. The CDR3 is 13 amino acids. CDR1 and CDR2 from the germline V gene are WNHNN and SYGVQD (reference sequence). V gave up 6 bases and J gave up 2 bases, with 9 bases separating them. The CDR3 DNA reads TGCGCCAGCAGCGAGAAGATCACAGATACGCAGTATTTT. Translating it yields CASSEKITDTQYF.

Many counts were recorded for this clonotype. The rearrangement links TRBV7-9 to TRBJ2-1; maybe TRBD2 (6 bases). V lost 4 bases to trimming and J lost 9 bases, with 16 bases between them. Germline CDR1 SEHNR, CDR2 FQNEAQ (reference sequence). This CDR3 is 14 amino acids long. The CDR3 protein is CASSWLGSGIEQFF. CDR3 sequence (DNA): TGTGCCAGCAGCTGGTTGGGTAGCGGTATTGAGCAGTTCTTC.

This clonotype was detected many times. The chain employs TRBV6-4 and TRBJ2-1; D is perhaps TRBD1 (5 bases). There are 15 residues in the CDR3. The ends were cut back, 3 bases at V and 6 bases at J, with 15 bases in the middle. The germline V gene has CDR1 MRHNA and CDR2 SNTAGT. Written as DNA, the CDR3 is TGTGCCAGCAGTGAAGTTCCCGGAAGGGGCAATGAGCAGTTCTTC. Its translation is CASSEVPGRGNEQFF.

This clonotype has a count of ten or more. The chain combines TRBV28 with TRBJ1-2; D remains unclear. V was clipped by 2 bases and J by 8 bases, with 9 bases between them. Germline-derived CDR1 and CDR2 are MDHEN and SYDVKM. The CDR3 has 12 residues. The CDR3 here is CASSLAPQGYTF. DNA of the CDR3: TGTGCCAGCAGTTTAGCCCCACAGGGCTACACCTTC.

This clonotype has a count of ten or more. The gene calls are TRBV20-1 and TRBJ1-1; D gene unclear. The CDR3 covers 13 residues. Trimming pared 1 base from V and 0 bases from J, leaving 6 bases between. Germline V gene lookup returns CDR1 DFQATT and CDR2 SNEGSKA (reference sequence). The CDR3 reads CSARGTLNTEAFF. The CDR3 DNA reads as TGCAGTGCTAGAGGAACCCTGAACACTGAAGCTTTCTTT.

The table lists this clonotype with many counts. V gene TRBV6-2 or TRBV6-3 combines with J gene TRBJ2-7; D is uncertain. This CDR3 spans 12 amino acids. Germline V lookup: CDR1 MNHEY, CDR2 SVGEGT. V was trimmed by 7 bases and J by 0 bases, leaving 7 bases between them. CDR3 sequence (DNA): TGTGCCAGCACCCAACCCTCCTACGAGCAGTACTTC. Translating it yields CASTQPSYEQYF.

Many counts were recorded for this clonotype. The rearrangement joins TRBV9 to TRBJ2-6, with no clear D. Per the germline V gene, CDR1 is SGDLS and CDR2 is YYNGEE. The CDR3 extends over 17 amino acids. V shed 0 bases and J shed 3 bases, with 13 bases lying between them. In DNA, the CDR3 is TGTGCCAGCAGCGTAGATTTTTCGCGCGGTGGGGCCAACGTCCTGACTTTC. Its translation: CASSVDFSRGGANVLTF. The full variable domain, rest sourced from reference TRBV9 and TRBJ2-6, is DSGVTQTPKHLITATGQRVTLRCSPRSGDLSVYWYQQSLDQGLQFLIQYYNGEERAKGNILERFSAQQFPDLHSELNLSSLELGDSALYFCASSVDFSRGGANVLTFGAGSRLTVL.

This clonotype was counted ten times or more. The V gene is TRBV28, the J gene TRBJ2-3; possible D gene TRBD2, 6 bases. Trimming took off 10 bases at V and 2 bases at J, with 13 bases between the two ends. From germline, CDR1 is MDHEN and CDR2 SYDVKM. CDR3 length: 13 residues. The DNA for the CDR3 is TGTGCCACCGGGTTAGCGGCCACAGATACGCAGTATTTT. This gives the protein CATGLAATDTQYF.

This clonotype came up many times. The gene calls are TRBV28 and TRBJ1-1; no clear D. Deletions cut 2 bases from V and 6 bases from J, with 7 bases between. Per germline, CDR1 MDHEN and CDR2 SYDVKM. The CDR3 covers 12 residues. CDR3 in amino acids: CASSLRIPEAFF. The CDR3 coding sequence is TGTGCCAGCAGTTTAAGGATTCCTGAAGCTTTCTTT.

This clonotype has a count of ten or more. This chain uses TRBV7-9 with TRBJ2-1; a weak D match, TRBD2 (7 bases). The germline CDR1 and CDR2 sequences are SEHNR and FQNEAQ (reference sequence). The CDR3 runs 18 residues. Trimming removed 5 bases at V and 0 bases at J, with 20 bases between. The DNA for the CDR3 is TGTGCCAGCAGCCCGAGCGGCGGGGGCCCCAGCTCCTACAATGAGCAGTTCTTC. Protein product: CASSPSGGGPSSYNEQFF.

This chain joins TRBV28 and TRBJ2-6; D ambiguous. The CDR3 sequence is 15 residues long. Trimming shortened V by 5 bases and J by 0 bases, and 8 bases separated the two germline ends. Germline V gives CDR1 MDHEN, CDR2 SYDVKM. The CDR3 sequence: CASSTPSSGANVLTF. The CDR3 DNA reads as TGTGCCAGCAGTACCCCCTCCTCTGGGGCCAACGTCCTGACTTTC.